These 3 T cell receptor beta chains originate from one sample sequenced in a study of a mutant IDH1 vaccine in newly diagnosed glioma. Measured with immunoSEQ multiplex PCR; TCRdb has only the in-frame clones, and not every one. Of fewer than 70,000 clones in the sample, about 88% are singletons; the top ten hold about 2%. Documented time point: week 35, safety follow-up. Vaccinated patients received 300 ug of mutant IDH1 20-mer peptide per dose, with topical imiquimod. Antigens of these TCRs are unknown. This sample comprised PBMCs, obtained from a glioma patient whose treatment included an IDH1 peptide vaccine. The receptors shown here come from a man in his thirties or forties with glioma.

The chain uses TRBV6-1 and TRBJ1-2; D is possibly TRBD1 (6 bases). This CDR3 spans 14 amino acids. The V end lost 4 bases, the J end lost 6 bases, and 15 bases lay between the germline ends. From germline, CDR1 is MNHNS and CDR2 SASEGT. The chain's CDR3 is CASSGATGRDGYTF. Here the CDR3 DNA reads TGTGCCAGCAGTGGAGCCACAGGGAGGGATGGCTACACCTTC.

This sequence joins TRBV19 and TRBJ1-2, with a weak D call TRBD1 (5 bases). V gave up 1 base and J gave up 3 bases, with 9 bases separating them. Germline V lookup: CDR1 LNHDA, CDR2 SQIVND (reference sequence). The CDR3 is 14 amino acids. The CDR3 protein is CASSIGRAYYGYTF. DNA for the CDR3: TGTGCCAGTAGTATAGGCAGGGCCTACTATGGCTACACCTTC.

The gene calls are TRBV6-6 and TRBJ2-3; 10 bases map to TRBD2. Germline V gives CDR1 MNHNY, CDR2 SVGAGI (reference sequence). This CDR3 spans 15 amino acids. J was trimmed by 5 bases and V by 5 bases; bases with no gene match: 7. CDR3 amino acids: CASSPSGGLGDTQYF. As DNA, the CDR3 is TGTGCCAGCAGTCCTAGCGGGGGACTCGGAGATACGCAGTATTTT.